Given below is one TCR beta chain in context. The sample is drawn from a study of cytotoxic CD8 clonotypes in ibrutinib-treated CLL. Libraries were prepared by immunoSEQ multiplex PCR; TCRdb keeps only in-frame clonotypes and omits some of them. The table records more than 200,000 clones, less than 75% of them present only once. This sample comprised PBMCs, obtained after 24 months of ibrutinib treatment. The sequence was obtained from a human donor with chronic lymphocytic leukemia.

This chain's CDR3 is CASSGSWVRDRRGYGYTF. As DNA, the CDR3 is TGTGCCAGCAGCGGTAGTTGGGTTAGGGACAGGAGGGGCTATGGCTACACCTTC. The chain is built from TRBV9 and TRBJ1-2, with 8 bases that match TRBD1. V lost 3 bases and J lost 4; bases outside the gene matches: 17. From germline, CDR1 is SGDLS and CDR2 YYNGEE. The CDR3 runs 18 residues.